The clone carrying this T cell receptor beta chain has just one count. Assay used: immunoSEQ multiplex PCR; TCRdb lists only in-frame clones, some missing. Among 400,000 to 550,000 clones listed, roughly 87% were seen once. The data are from a study of blood T cell repertoires in COVID-19. V was clipped by 3 bases and J by 2 bases, with 12 bases between them. The CDR3 is 15 amino acids. CDR1 is SGHTA, CDR2 FQGNSA, per germline. The V call is TRBV7-2, the J call TRBJ2-3; possibly TRBD2 for D (5 bases). The TCR was taken from a woman in her late teens or twenties with acute COVID-19. The sequenced material came from PBMCs or T cells enriched from blood (not recorded which). The CDR3 bases are TGTGCCAGCAGCTTGAAGCGGTTAATCACAGATACGCAGTATTTT. It yields the protein CASSLKRLITDTQYF.